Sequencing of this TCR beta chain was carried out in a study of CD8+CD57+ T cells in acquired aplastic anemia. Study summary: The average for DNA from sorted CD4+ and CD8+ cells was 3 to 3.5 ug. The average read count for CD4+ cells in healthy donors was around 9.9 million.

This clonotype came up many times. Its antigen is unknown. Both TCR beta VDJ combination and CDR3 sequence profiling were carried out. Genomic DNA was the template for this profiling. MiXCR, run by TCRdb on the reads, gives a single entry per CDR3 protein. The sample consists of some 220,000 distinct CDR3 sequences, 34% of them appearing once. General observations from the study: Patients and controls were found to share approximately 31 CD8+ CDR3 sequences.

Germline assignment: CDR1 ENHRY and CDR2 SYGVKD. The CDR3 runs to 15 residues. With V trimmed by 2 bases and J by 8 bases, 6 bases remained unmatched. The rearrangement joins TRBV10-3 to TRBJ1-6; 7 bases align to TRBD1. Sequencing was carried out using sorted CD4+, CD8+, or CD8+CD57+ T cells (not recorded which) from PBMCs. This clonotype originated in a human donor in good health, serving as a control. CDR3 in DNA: TGTGCCATCAGTGAGAGAGCAGGGGGAGATTCACCCCTCCACTTT. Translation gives CAISERAGGDSPLHF.